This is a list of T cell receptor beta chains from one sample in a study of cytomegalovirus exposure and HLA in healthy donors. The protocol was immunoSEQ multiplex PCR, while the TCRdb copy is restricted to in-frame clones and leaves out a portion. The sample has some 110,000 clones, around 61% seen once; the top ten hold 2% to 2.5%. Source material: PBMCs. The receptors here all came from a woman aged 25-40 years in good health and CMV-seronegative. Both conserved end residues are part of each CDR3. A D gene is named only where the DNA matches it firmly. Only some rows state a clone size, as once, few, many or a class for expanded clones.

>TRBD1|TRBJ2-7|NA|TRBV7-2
CASSLGWTGGYEQYF
TGTGCCAGCAGCTTAGGGTGGACAGGGGGCTACGAGCAGTACTTC
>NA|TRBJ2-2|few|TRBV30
CAWGAQGRELFF
TGTGCCTGGGGGGCCCAGGGTAGGGAGCTGTTTTTT
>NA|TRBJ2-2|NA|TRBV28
CASSFRLYTGELFF
TGTGCCAGCAGTTTTCGACTCTACACCGGGGAGCTGTTTTTT
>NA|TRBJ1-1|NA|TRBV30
CAWRGTAGFTEAFF
TGTGCCTGGAGGGGGACGGCGGGATTCACTGAAGCTTTCTTT
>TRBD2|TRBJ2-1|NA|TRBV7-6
CASSSRVWTSGTYNEQFF
TGTGCCAGCAGCTCTCGTGTATGGACTAGCGGGACCTACAATGAGCAGTTCTTC
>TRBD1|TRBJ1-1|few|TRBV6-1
CASRTGQSTEAFF
TGTGCCAGCAGGACGGGACAGAGCACTGAAGCTTTCTTT
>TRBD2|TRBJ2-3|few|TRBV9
CASSVEAGVTDTQYF
TGTGCCAGCAGCGTAGAAGCGGGAGTCACAGATACGCAGTATTTT
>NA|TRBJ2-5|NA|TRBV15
CATSTSGGGTQYF
TGTGCCACCAGCACGTCAGGGGGAGGGACCCAGTACTTC
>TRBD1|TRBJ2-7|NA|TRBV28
CASEERLGQGDEQYF
TGTGCCAGCGAGGAACGTCTCGGACAGGGTGACGAGCAGTACTTC
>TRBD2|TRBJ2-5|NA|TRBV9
CASSVEVLAGGEGETQYF
TGTGCCAGCAGCGTAGAGGTACTAGCGGGAGGAGAGGGGGAGACCCAGTACTTC
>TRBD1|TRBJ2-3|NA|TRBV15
CATSRGQGTDTQYF
TGTGCCACCAGCAGGGGACAGGGAACAGATACGCAGTATTTT
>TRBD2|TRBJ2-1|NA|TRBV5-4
CASSGTSEMNEQFF
TGTGCCAGCAGCGGGACTAGCGAAATGAATGAGCAGTTCTTC
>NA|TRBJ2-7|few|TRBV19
CASLQVSSYEQYF
TGTGCCAGTCTCCAGGTGAGCTCCTACGAGCAGTACTTC
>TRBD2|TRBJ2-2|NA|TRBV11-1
CASSFSGGTGELFF
TGTGCCAGCAGCTTCTCCGGGGGGACCGGGGAGCTGTTTTTT
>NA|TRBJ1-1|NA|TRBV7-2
CASSLGGENTEAFF
TGTGCCAGCAGCTTAGGGGGGGAGAACACTGAAGCTTTCTTT
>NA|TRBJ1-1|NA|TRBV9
CASSVNQGTLPEAFF
TGTGCCAGCAGCGTGAATCAGGGTACGCTTCCTGAAGCTTTCTTT
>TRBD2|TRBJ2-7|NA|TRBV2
CASSGGLAGREQYF
TGTGCCAGCAGCGGTGGGCTAGCGGGACGCGAGCAGTACTTC
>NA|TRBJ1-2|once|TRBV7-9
CASSLGAGFDGYTF
TGTGCCAGCAGCTTAGGGGCAGGGTTTGATGGCTACACCTTC
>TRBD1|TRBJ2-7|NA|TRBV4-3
CASSQDLGGQGGSYEQYF
TGCGCCAGCAGCCAAGATCTTGGGGGACAGGGAGGATCCTACGAGCAGTACTTC
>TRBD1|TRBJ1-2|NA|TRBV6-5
CASSSRDSYGYTF
TGTGCCAGCAGTAGCCGGGACAGCTATGGCTACACCTTC
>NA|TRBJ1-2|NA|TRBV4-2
CASSPLDFNGYTF
TGTGCCAGCAGCCCTTTAGACTTTAATGGCTACACCTTC
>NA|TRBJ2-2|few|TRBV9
CASSRGLRPGELFF
TGTGCCAGCAGCAGGGGACTCAGACCCGGGGAGCTGTTTTTT
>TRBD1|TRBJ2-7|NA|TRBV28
CASSLGEQGVGYEQYF
TGTGCCAGCAGCCTCGGTGAACAGGGGGTGGGATACGAGCAGTACTTC
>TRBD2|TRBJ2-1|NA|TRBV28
CASREGGIYNEQFF
TGTGCCAGCAGGGAGGGAGGGATCTACAATGAGCAGTTCTTC
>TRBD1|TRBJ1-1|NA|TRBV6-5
CASSRRTGGTEAFF
TGTGCCAGCAGCCGCCGGACAGGGGGCACTGAAGCTTTCTTT
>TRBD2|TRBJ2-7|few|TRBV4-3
CASSQVGLAYEQYF
TGCGCCAGCAGCCAAGTAGGACTAGCCTACGAGCAGTACTTC
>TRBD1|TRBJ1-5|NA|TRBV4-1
CASSQTGRQPQHF
TGCGCCAGCAGCCAGACAGGGAGACAGCCCCAGCATTTT
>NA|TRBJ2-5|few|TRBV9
CASSPSAEQETQYF
TGTGCCAGCAGCCCATCAGCGGAGCAAGAGACCCAGTACTTC
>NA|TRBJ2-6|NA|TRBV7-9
CASSSPQGWFSGANVLTF
TGTGCCAGCAGCTCCCCACAGGGATGGTTTTCTGGGGCCAACGTCCTGACTTTC
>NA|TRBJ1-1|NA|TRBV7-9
CASSYGDGGRRTAEAFF
TGTGCCAGCAGCTATGGGGACGGGGGGCGACGTACGGCTGAAGCTTTCTTT
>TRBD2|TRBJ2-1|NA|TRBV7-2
CASSLYTSGRVEQFF
TGTGCCAGCAGCTTATACACTAGCGGGAGGGTTGAGCAGTTCTTC
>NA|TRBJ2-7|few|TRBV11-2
CASSSQTGSLPYEQYF
TGTGCCAGCAGCTCACAGACAGGCTCCTTACCCTACGAGCAGTACTTC
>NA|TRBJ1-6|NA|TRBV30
CAWRVPPGTVNSPLHF
TGTGCCTGGAGGGTTCCTCCCGGGACTGTTAATTCACCCCTCCACTTT
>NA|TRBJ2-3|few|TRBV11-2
CASSLGLGYTDTQYF
TGTGCCAGCAGCTTAGGTTTGGGCTACACAGATACGCAGTATTTT
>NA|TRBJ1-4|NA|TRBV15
CATSRAQGLGREKLFF
TGTGCCACCAGCAGAGCCCAGGGATTGGGGCGCGAAAAACTGTTTTTT
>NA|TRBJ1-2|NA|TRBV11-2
CASSAQQGLGGYGYTF
TGTGCCAGCAGCGCCCAACAGGGCTTGGGTGGCTATGGCTACACCTTC
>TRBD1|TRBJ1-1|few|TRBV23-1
CASSHYRDSQGKAFF
TGCGCCAGCAGCCATTACAGGGACAGCCAGGGAAAAGCTTTCTTT
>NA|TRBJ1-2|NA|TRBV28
CASDLGGGAPGYTF
TGTGCCAGTGATCTCGGGGGGGGCGCGCCTGGCTACACCTTC
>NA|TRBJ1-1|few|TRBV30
CAWSPQGLNTEAFF
TGTGCCTGGAGTCCGCAGGGGCTGAACACTGAAGCTTTCTTT
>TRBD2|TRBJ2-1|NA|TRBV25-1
CASSEAIGIAGAFEQFF
TGTGCCAGCAGTGAGGCCATAGGGATAGCGGGAGCATTTGAGCAGTTCTTC
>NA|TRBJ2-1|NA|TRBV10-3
CAISMANEQFF
TGTGCCATCAGTATGGCCAATGAGCAGTTCTTC
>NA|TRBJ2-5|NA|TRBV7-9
CASSFRGQETQYF
TGTGCCAGCAGCTTTAGGGGCCAAGAGACCCAGTACTTC
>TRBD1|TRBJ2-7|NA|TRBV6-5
CASTVTGGSYEQYF
TGTGCCAGCACCGTGACAGGGGGAAGCTACGAGCAGTACTTC
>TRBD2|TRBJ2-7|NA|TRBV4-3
CASSQDELAVLSHEQYF
TGCGCCAGCAGCCAAGATGAACTAGCGGTATTATCCCACGAGCAGTACTTC
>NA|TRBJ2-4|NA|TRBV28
CASSPPPTVKNIQYF
TGTGCCAGCAGTCCCCCCCCGACAGTAAAGAACATTCAGTACTTC
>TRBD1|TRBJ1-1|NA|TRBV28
CASSIQPGTGNTEAFF
TGTGCCAGCAGCATCCAACCAGGGACAGGGAACACTGAAGCTTTCTTT
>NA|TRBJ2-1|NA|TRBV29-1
CSVGGQGSYNEQFF
TGCAGCGTTGGGGGCCAGGGTTCCTACAATGAGCAGTTCTTC
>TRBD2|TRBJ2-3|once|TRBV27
CASSFSGRGDTQYF
TGTGCCAGCAGTTTCAGCGGGAGAGGAGATACGCAGTATTTT
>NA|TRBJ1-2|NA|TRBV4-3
CASSQYALSNYGYTF
TGCGCCAGCAGCCAATATGCGCTGAGTAACTATGGCTACACCTTC
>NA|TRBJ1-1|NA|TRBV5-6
CASSSVFRNTEAFF
TGTGCCAGCAGCTCAGTTTTCAGGAACACTGAAGCTTTCTTT
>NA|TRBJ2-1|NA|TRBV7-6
CASSPGSGWEGYNEQFF
TGTGCCAGCAGCCCTGGCAGCGGATGGGAAGGTTACAATGAGCAGTTCTTC
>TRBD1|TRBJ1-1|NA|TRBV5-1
CASSKEGQGNTEAFF
TGCGCCAGCAGCAAGGAGGGACAGGGGAACACTGAAGCTTTCTTT
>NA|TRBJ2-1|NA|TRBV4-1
CASSFRDTDYNEQFF
TGCGCCAGCAGCTTCCGGGACACGGACTACAATGAGCAGTTCTTC
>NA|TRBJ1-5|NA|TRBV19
CASSIDLPGSGNQPQHF
TGTGCCAGTAGTATAGATCTTCCGGGTTCGGGCAATCAGCCCCAGCATTTT
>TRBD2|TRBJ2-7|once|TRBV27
CASSLLSGTRSYEQYF
TGTGCCAGCAGTTTACTCAGCGGGACGAGGTCCTACGAGCAGTACTTC
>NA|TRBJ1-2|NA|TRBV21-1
CASSSPGAAVDGYTF
TGTGCCAGCAGCTCACCAGGGGCCGCGGTAGATGGCTACACCTTC
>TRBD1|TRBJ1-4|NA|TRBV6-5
CASSYLGQANEKLFF
TGTGCCAGCAGTTACCTCGGACAGGCTAATGAAAAACTGTTTTTT
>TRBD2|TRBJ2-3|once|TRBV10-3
CAISTKPGTSGESAYTQYF
TGTGCCATCAGTACAAAACCCGGTACTAGCGGGGAGAGTGCGTATACGCAGTATTTT
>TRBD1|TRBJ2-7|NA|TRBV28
CASSLRRDRAYEQYF
TGTGCCAGCAGCTTACGCCGGGACAGGGCGTACGAGCAGTACTTC